The 32 T cell receptor beta chains below were found in one sample sequenced in a study of cytomegalovirus exposure and HLA in healthy donors. Primers: 60 Vbeta forward and 13 Jbeta reverse. The data were produced by immunoSEQ multiplex PCR, yet TCRdb's version contains in-frame clones alone and is incomplete. The sample lists 110,000 to 150,000 clones, around four fifths seen once, with about 3.4% in the top ten. The sample taken for sequencing was PBMCs. Receptors were obtained from a male donor in good health and CMV-seronegative.

The chain employs TRBV28 and TRBJ1-1; D gene uncertain. The V gene lost 5 bases and the J gene lost 4 bases, with 14 bases spanning the gap. This CDR3 comprises 14 residues. Germline V gene sequence: CDR1 MDHEN, CDR2 SYDVKM. The CDR3 spells CASSPQLIVTEAFF. The CDR3 bases are TGTGCCAGCAGTCCCCAACTCATCGTCACTGAAGCTTTCTTT.

The chain has TRBV21-1 and TRBJ2-7; TRBD2, the table's D call, lacks a check against the DNA. TRBV21-1 counts as a pseudogene. CDR3 length: 16 amino acids. Here the CDR3 reads CASSKVRRGSSYEQYF. The CDR3 nucleotides are TGTGCCAGCAGCAAAGTACGACGGGGGAGCTCCTACGAGCAGTACTTC.

This sequence joins TRBV15 and TRBJ2-3; a weak D match, TRBD2 (7 bases). V lost 0 bases, J lost 1 base, and 11 bases lay in between. CDR3 length: 16 amino acids. Germline V CDR1 and CDR2: LNHNV, YYDKDF (reference sequence). The CDR3 loop is CATSRDLGGRTDTQYF. The CDR3 DNA sequence: TGTGCCACCAGCAGAGATCTGGGGGGGCGCACAGATACGCAGTATTTT.

The CDR3 DNA sequence: TGTGCCAGTAGTTTAAAGAGGACAGAAAGCAATCAGCCCCAGCATTTT. Protein: CASSLKRTESNQPQHF. V and J are TRBV19 and TRBJ1-5, with D maybe TRBD1 (6 bases). The germline V and J ends were trimmed by 5 bases and 1 base, with 15 bases remaining between them. The CDR3 has 16 amino acids. The germline V gene has CDR1 LNHDA and CDR2 SQIVND (reference sequence).

This clone was picked up one time. The chain has TRBV4-1 and TRBJ2-1; 7 bases line up with TRBD2. Germline CDR1 reads MGHRA; CDR2 reads YSYEKL. This CDR3 is built from 13 residues. V shed 6 bases, J shed 9 bases, and the junction held 8 bases outside the gene matches. The CDR3 region has the DNA TGCGCCAGCAGGGCCCCGGGGGGAGGTGAGCAGTTCTTC. Translation: CASRAPGGGEQFF.

The genes are TRBV19 and TRBJ1-5; no reliable D call. V was clipped by 6 bases and J by 4 bases, with 13 bases between them. The CDR3 extends over 14 amino acids. Per the germline V gene, CDR1 is LNHDA and CDR2 is SQIVND (reference sequence). Here the CDR3 DNA reads TGTGCCAGTAGGATGAGCCGGGTTAATCAGCCCCAGCATTTT. Amino acid sequence: CASRMSRVNQPQHF.

The rearrangement links TRBV15 to TRBJ2-7; 7 nucleotides line up with TRBD1. Losses at the gene ends were 1 base for V and 0 bases for J; bases not matched to a gene: 6. From germline, CDR1 is LNHNV and CDR2 YYDKDF (reference sequence). CDR3 length: 16 amino acids. DNA of the CDR3: TGTGCCACCAGCAGAGTTGGGACAGCGGCCTCCTACGAGCAGTACTTC. It translates to CATSRVGTAASYEQYF.

The chain recombines TRBV5-6 with TRBJ1-2; 8 bases map to TRBD1. The CDR3 is 15 residues long. The germline V gene encodes CDR1 SGHDT and CDR2 YYEEEE. Losses at the gene ends were 4 bases for V and 4 bases for J; bases not matched to a gene: 9. For the CDR3, the DNA is TGTGCCAGCAGCCTGGGGGACAGGCTGGGCTATGGCTACACCTTC. It translates to CASSLGDRLGYGYTF. The full variable domain, completed using reference TRBV5-6 and TRBJ1-2, is DAGVTQSPTHLIKTRGQQVTLRCSPKSGHDTVSWYQQALGQGPQFIFQYYEEEERQRGNFPDRFSGHQFPNYSSELNVNALLLGDSALYLCASSLGDRLGYGYTFGSGTRLTVV.

The rearrangement links TRBV2 to TRBJ1-5, with 9 bases lining up with TRBD1. Germline-derived CDR1 and CDR2 are SNHLY and FYNNEI. With 6 bases clipped from V and 3 bases from J, the junction kept 6 bases outside the gene matches. The CDR3 is 15 residues long. CDR3 region: CASRGDRAINQPQHF. CDR3 DNA sequence: TGTGCCAGCAGAGGGGACAGGGCGATCAATCAGCCCCAGCATTTT.

The chain joins TRBV6-1 to TRBJ1-2; no clear D gene. The CDR3 extends over 12 amino acids. CDR1 is MNHNS and CDR2 is SASEGT in the germline V gene. V lost 6 bases, J lost 7 bases, and 12 bases lay in between. The CDR3 sequence: CASRRTNGGYTF. CDR3 DNA sequence: TGTGCCAGCAGAAGGACTAACGGTGGCTACACCTTC.

The chain employs TRBV5-1 and TRBJ2-5, with 10 nucleotides matching TRBD2. The CDR3 has 15 amino acids. CDR1 SGHRS and CDR2 YFSETQ come from the germline V gene. The V gene end was trimmed by 4 bases and the J gene end by 5 bases; junction bases not matched to a gene: 8. The CDR3 protein is CASSLRTSGVETQYF. The CDR3 DNA reads TGCGCCAGCAGCCTTAGGACTAGCGGTGTTGAGACCCAGTACTTC.

In this sample, this clone turned up a few times. The gene calls are TRBV7-3 and TRBJ1-2; 7 nucleotides match TRBD1. The junction had 4 bases not matched to a gene; V was cut back by 3 bases and J by 6 bases. There are 13 residues in the CDR3. Per germline, CDR1 SGHTA and CDR2 FQGTGA. This CDR3 reads CASSLGDSHGYTF. For the CDR3, the DNA is TGTGCCAGCAGCTTGGGGGACAGCCATGGCTACACCTTC.

The gene calls are TRBV9 and TRBJ2-7, with TRBD2 matching 7 bases. Germline CDR1 is SGDLS and CDR2 is YYNGEE. This CDR3 has 15 amino acids. Germline trimming cut 5 bases from V and 1 base from J; bases unmatched to any gene: 9. The CDR3 loop reads CASSEPSGTSYEQYF. The CDR3 region has the DNA TGTGCCAGCAGTGAACCCAGCGGGACTTCCTACGAGCAGTACTTC.

The chain carries TRBV6-1 and TRBJ2-7; perhaps TRBD2 as D (5 bases). CDR3 length: 16 residues. Germline CDR1 MNHNS, CDR2 SASEGT. V lost 2 bases and J lost 2, with 16 bases in between. This chain's CDR3 is CASSERGRAGAYEQYF. In nucleotides, the CDR3 is TGTGCCAGCAGTGAACGCGGACGGGCCGGGGCCTACGAGCAGTACTTC.

CDR3 region: CASSESEGYADTQYF. The DNA of the CDR3 is TGTGCCAGCAGTGAATCGGAGGGATATGCAGATACGCAGTATTTT. This chain links TRBV25-1 with TRBJ2-3; tentatively, D is TRBD2 (6 bases). This CDR3 contains 15 residues. The germline gives CDR1 MGHDK, CDR2 SYGVNS. Trimming cost V 1 base and J 4 bases, with 12 bases left between them.

This clone has only one observation. V gene TRBV2 combines with J gene TRBJ1-5; tentative D call: TRBD1 (5 bases). Trimming left V 5 bases short and J 6 bases short, with 14 bases between. The germline V gene has CDR1 SNHLY and CDR2 FYNNEI. This CDR3 comprises 14 residues. The CDR3 nucleotides are TGTGCCAGCAGTTATGGAGGGGCGAGTCAGCCCCAGCATTTT. It yields the protein CASSYGGASQPQHF.

The V and J genes are TRBV11-3 and TRBJ2-7, with D possibly TRBD2 on 5 matching bases. V lost 4 bases and J 7 bases, leaving 11 bases between the germline ends. The CDR3 loop spans 12 amino acids. The germline gives CDR1 SGHNT, CDR2 YENEEA. As DNA, the CDR3 is TGTGCCAGCAGCTCATCCGGGGTAGAGCAGTACTTC. Its translation: CASSSSGVEQYF.

This clone was detected once. The CDR3 DNA reads TGTGCCAGCAGTTTTTCGACAGGGCATGGCTACACCTTC. Translation: CASSFSTGHGYTF. This sequence joins TRBV28 and TRBJ1-2; 7 bases are a match to TRBD1. The trim removed 3 bases at V and 6 bases at J, leaving 4 bases unmatched. Germline-derived CDR1 and CDR2 are MDHEN and SYDVKM. The CDR3 extends over 13 amino acids.

This rearrangement joins TRBV6-4 to TRBJ2-2, with TRBD2 matching 11 bases. Germline trimming cut 3 bases from V and 5 bases from J; bases unmatched to any gene: 14. This CDR3 has 19 residues. Per the germline V gene, CDR1 is MRHNA and CDR2 is SNTAGT. CDR3 loop: CASSEGGLAGGPGTGELFF. CDR3 DNA sequence: TGTGCCAGCAGTGAAGGCGGATTAGCGGGAGGGCCGGGGACCGGGGAGCTGTTTTTT.

The J gene is TRBJ1-5, the V gene TRBV29-1; D might be TRBD1 (6 bases). There are 16 residues in the CDR3. Germline V gene sequence: CDR1 SQVTM, CDR2 ANQGSEA. The CDR3 DNA reads TGCAGGGGGGGGGAGGGGGGCCCTTATGGCAATCAGCCCCAGCATTTT. This gives the protein CRGGEGGPYGNQPQHF. Combining the CDR3 with reference TRBV29-1 and TRBJ1-5 gives the whole variable domain SAVISQKPSRDICQRGTSLTIQCQVDSQVTMMFWYRQQPGQSLTLIATANQGSEATYESGFVIDKFPISRPNLTFSTLTVSNMSPEDSSIYLCRGGEGGPYGNQPQHFGDGTRLSIL.

This chain links TRBV9 with TRBJ2-1; the match to TRBD2 covers 8 bases. The V gene's germline CDR1 is SGDLS and CDR2 YYNGEE. J lost 5 bases, V lost 0 bases, and 4 bases had no gene match. The CDR3 extends over 15 amino acids. CDR3 protein: CASSVGAGAHNEQFF. The CDR3 region has the DNA TGTGCCAGCAGCGTAGGAGCGGGGGCCCACAATGAGCAGTTCTTC.

This chain joins TRBV6-5 and TRBJ1-1; D is uncertain. V lost 0 bases, J lost 3 bases, and 5 bases lay in between. This CDR3 has 13 amino acids. Germline CDR1 and CDR2: MNHEY and SVGAGI. The CDR3 loop reads CASSYSRYTEAFF. The CDR3 coding sequence is TGTGCCAGCAGTTACTCCAGGTACACTGAAGCTTTCTTT.

V and J are TRBV5-6 and TRBJ2-1; tentative D call: TRBD2 (5 bases). CDR3 size: 13 residues. Trimming cost V 2 bases and J 9 bases, with 12 bases left between them. The germline V gene encodes CDR1 SGHDT and CDR2 YYEEEE. The CDR3 here is CASSFGSDAEQFF. As DNA, the CDR3 is TGTGCCAGCAGCTTCGGTAGCGACGCTGAGCAGTTCTTC.

The V and J genes are TRBV14 and TRBJ2-5; perhaps TRBD1 as D (5 bases). V was pared by 1 base and J by 4 bases, with 13 bases between. CDR3 size: 15 residues. Germline-derived CDR1 and CDR2 are SGHDN and FVKESK. This CDR3 is CASSQATVLGETQYF. CDR3 coding DNA: TGTGCCAGCAGCCAAGCGACAGTATTAGGAGAGACCCAGTACTTC.

The gene calls are TRBV14 and TRBJ1-2; D is unclear. Trimming removed 5 bases from V and 1 base from J, with 14 bases in between. This CDR3 has 15 residues. Germline V lookup: CDR1 SGHDN, CDR2 FVKESK. The CDR3 spells CASSYNSPLNYGYTF. The CDR3 DNA follows: TGTGCCAGCAGCTATAATAGTCCACTTAACTATGGCTACACCTTC.

This chain uses TRBV11-2 with TRBJ2-1, with 11 nucleotides matching TRBD2. From germline, CDR1 is SGHAT and CDR2 FQNNGV. This CDR3 comprises 13 residues. V was clipped by 5 bases and J by 14 bases; unmatched bases: 8. In DNA form, the CDR3 reads TGTGCCAGCAGCACTAAACTAGCGGGAGTAGAGTTCTTC. Protein product: CASSTKLAGVEFF.

This chain uses TRBV5-1 with TRBJ2-7, with TRBD1 matching over 8 bases. CDR1 and CDR2 (germline): SGHRS, YFSETQ. The junction had 1 base not matched to a gene; V was cut back by 1 base and J by 4 bases. This CDR3 is 13 amino acids long. CDR3 DNA sequence: TGCGCCAGCAGCTTGACAGGGGGGTACGAGCAGTACTTC. Its protein is CASSLTGGYEQYF.

In the case of this clone: At the DNA level, this CDR3 is encoded by other sequences in the same sample as well. The chain carries TRBV28 and TRBJ2-7, with D possibly TRBD2 on 5 matching bases. This CDR3 region has 11 residues. The V and J ends lost 7 bases and 4 bases respectively, with 8 bases between them. Germline CDR1 and CDR2: MDHEN and SYDVKM. CDR3 sequence: CASTEGYEQYF. CDR3 sequence (DNA): TGTGCCAGCACTGAGGGATACGAGCAGTACTTC.

Worth noting for this clone: Germline is not matched at one junction end, which may reflect a read error. The V call is TRBV10-3, the J call TRBJ2-7; 9 bases match TRBD2. Germline CDR1 is ENHRY and CDR2 is SYGVKD. The CDR3 spans 15 residues. CDR3 nucleotide sequence: TGTGCCAGCAGTGTTGAGACTAGCGGCTCCTACGAGCAGTACTTC. The encoded protein is CASSVETSGSYEQYF.

V and J are TRBV6-5 and TRBJ2-2; no clear D. This CDR3 region has 15 residues. The germline V gene has CDR1 MNHEY and CDR2 SVGAGI. Trimming stripped 4 bases from V and 4 bases from J, with 13 bases between. The CDR3 region is CASSLNTDSTGELFF. In nucleotides, the CDR3 is TGTGCCAGCAGTTTAAATACCGACTCCACCGGGGAGCTGTTTTTT.

The rearrangement links TRBV18 to TRBJ2-1; 8 bases are a match to TRBD2. The CDR3 extends over 15 amino acids. J was trimmed by 6 bases and V by 6 bases; bases with no gene match: 10. The germline V gene encodes CDR1 KGHSH and CDR2 LQKENI. Written as DNA, the CDR3 is TGTGCCAGCTCCGTAGCGGGGACCTTGGGCAATGAGCAGTTCTTC. Its protein product is CASSVAGTLGNEQFF.

The genes are TRBV9 and TRBJ1-2, with 7 positions matching TRBD1. This CDR3 contains 12 residues. The V segment lost 4 bases and the J segment 10 bases; nucleotides outside the gene matches: 7. Germline-derived CDR1 and CDR2 are SGDLS and YYNGEE. DNA of the CDR3: TGTGCCAGCAGCCTGGGACAGCTCGTCTACACCTTC. Protein product: CASSLGQLVYTF.